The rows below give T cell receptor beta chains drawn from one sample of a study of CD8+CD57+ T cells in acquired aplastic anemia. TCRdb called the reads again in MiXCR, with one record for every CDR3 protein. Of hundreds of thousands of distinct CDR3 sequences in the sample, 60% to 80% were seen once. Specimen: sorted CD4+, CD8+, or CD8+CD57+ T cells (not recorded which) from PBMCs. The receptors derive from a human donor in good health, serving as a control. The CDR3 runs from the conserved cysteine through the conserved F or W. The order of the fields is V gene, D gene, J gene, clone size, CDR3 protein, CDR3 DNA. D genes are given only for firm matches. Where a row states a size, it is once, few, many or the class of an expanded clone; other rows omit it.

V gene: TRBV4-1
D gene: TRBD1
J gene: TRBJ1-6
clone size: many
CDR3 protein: CASSQTPGQGFGSPLHF
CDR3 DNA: TGCGCCAGCAGCCAAACACCGGGACAGGGGTTTGGTTCACCCCTCCACTTT

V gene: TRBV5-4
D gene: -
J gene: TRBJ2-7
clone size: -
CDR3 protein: CASSQDSTSYEQYF
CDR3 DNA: TGTGCCAGCAGCCAAGATAGTACGTCCTACGAGCAGTACTTC

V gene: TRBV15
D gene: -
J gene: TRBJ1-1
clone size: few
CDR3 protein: CAYQYSSGGGTEAFF
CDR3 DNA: TGTGCCTACCAATATTCTTCGGGAGGGGGCACTGAAGCTTTCTTT

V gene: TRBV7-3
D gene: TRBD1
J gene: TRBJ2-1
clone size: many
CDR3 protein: CASSFPGGHNEQFF
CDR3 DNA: TGTGCCAGCAGCTTTCCAGGGGGACACAATGAGCAGTTCTTC

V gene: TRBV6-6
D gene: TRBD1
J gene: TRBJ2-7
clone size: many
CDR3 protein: CASSGTGGNEQYF
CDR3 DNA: TGTGCCAGCAGCGGGACAGGGGGAAACGAGCAGTACTTC

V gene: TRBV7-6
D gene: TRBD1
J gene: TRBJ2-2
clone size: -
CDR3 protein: CASSFPTGAGELFF
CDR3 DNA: TGTGCCAGCAGCTTCCCCACAGGGGCCGGGGAGCTGTTTTTT

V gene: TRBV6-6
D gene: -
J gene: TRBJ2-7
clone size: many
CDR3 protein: CASSYSDWGEQYF
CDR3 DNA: TGTGCCAGCAGTTACTCGGACTGGGGCGAGCAGTACTTC

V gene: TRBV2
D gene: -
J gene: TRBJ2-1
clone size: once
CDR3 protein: CASSTSRTERNEQFF
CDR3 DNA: TGTGCCAGCAGCACTTCGCGGACAGAGCGCAATGAGCAGTTCTTC

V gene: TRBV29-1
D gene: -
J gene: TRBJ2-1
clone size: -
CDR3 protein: CSVGRGSGAQFF
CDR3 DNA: TGCAGCGTGGGACGGGGGTCTGGTGCGCAGTTCTTC

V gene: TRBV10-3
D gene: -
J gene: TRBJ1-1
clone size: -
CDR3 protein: CAIRTQNTEAFF
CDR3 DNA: TGTGCCATCAGGACTCAGAACACTGAAGCTTTCTTT

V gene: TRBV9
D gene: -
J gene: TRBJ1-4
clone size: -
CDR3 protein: CASSTNGGPQNEKLFF
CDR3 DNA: TGTGCCAGCAGCACCAACGGGGGGCCTCAAAATGAAAAACTGTTTTTT

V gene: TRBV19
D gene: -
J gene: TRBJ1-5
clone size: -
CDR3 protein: CASTRRGDQPQHF
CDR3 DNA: TGTGCCAGTACCAGACGGGGGGATCAGCCCCAGCATTTT

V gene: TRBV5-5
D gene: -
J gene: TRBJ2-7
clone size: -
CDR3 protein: CASSPGPAYEQYF
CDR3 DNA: TGCGCCAGCAGTCCGGGGCCAGCCTACGAGCAGTACTTC

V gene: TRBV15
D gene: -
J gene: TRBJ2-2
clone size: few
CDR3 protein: CATSRELQGTGELFF
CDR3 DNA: TGTGCCACCAGCAGAGAATTACAGGGCACCGGGGAGCTGTTTTTT

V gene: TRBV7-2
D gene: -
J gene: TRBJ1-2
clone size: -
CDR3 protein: CASSSGLNGGYHF
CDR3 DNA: TGTGCCAGCAGCTCCGGCCTGAACGGAGGCTACCACTTC

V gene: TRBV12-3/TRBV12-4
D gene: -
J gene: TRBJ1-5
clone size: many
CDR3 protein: CASSPTGPSNQPQHF
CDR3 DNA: TGTGCCAGCAGTCCCACAGGGCCTAGCAATCAGCCCCAGCATTTT

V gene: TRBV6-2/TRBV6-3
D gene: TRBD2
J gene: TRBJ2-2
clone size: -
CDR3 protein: CASSPPSGGVAGELFF
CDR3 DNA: TGTGCCAGCAGTCCTCCTAGCGGGGGGGTCGCCGGGGAGCTGTTTTTT

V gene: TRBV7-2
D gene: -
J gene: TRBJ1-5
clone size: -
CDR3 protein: CASSLGGGVQPQHF
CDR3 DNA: TGTGCCAGCAGCTTAGGAGGAGGGGTTCAGCCCCAGCATTTT

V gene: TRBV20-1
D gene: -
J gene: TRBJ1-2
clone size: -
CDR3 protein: CSPALPRGSVNYGYTF
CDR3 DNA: TGCAGTCCCGCACTTCCGCGGGGATCGGTTAACTATGGCTACACCTTC

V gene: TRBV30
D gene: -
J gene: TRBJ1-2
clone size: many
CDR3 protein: CAWSGVGGGTYGYTF
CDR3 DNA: TGTGCCTGGAGTGGCGTAGGAGGTGGGACATATGGCTACACCTTC

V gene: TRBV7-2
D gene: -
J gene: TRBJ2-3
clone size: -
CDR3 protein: CASSSPRRHSENTYF
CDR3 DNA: TGTGCCAGCAGCTCACCGAGGAGACACTCAGAAAACACCTATTTT

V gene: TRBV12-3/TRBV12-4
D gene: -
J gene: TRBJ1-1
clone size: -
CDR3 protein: CATSAEVGNTEAFF
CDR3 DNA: TGTGCCACCAGTGCCGAAGTTGGGAACACTGAAGCTTTCTTT

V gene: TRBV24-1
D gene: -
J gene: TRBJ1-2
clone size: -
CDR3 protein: CATSAPTTNYGYTF
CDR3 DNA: TGTGCCACCAGTGCCCCGACAACGAACTATGGCTACACCTTC

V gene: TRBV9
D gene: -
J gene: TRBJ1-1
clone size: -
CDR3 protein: CASSHLTGDDENTEAFF
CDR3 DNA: TGTGCCAGCAGCCACTTGACCGGGGACGATGAGAACACTGAAGCTTTCTTT

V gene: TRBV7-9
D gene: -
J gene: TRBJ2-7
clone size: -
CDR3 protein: CASNEQGYGYTFGYF
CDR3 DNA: -

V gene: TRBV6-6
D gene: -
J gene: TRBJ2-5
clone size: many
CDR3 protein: CASSYPGLPGTQYF
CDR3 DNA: TGTGCCAGCAGTTACCCGGGACTCCCGGGGACCCAGTACTTC

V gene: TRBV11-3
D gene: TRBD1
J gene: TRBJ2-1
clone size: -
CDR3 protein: CASSRQGTYNEQFF
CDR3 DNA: TGTGCCAGCAGCCGACAGGGCACCTACAATGAGCAGTTCTTC

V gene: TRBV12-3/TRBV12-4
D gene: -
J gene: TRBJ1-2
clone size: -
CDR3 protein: CASRQQGSGGYTF
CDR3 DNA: TGTGCCAGCAGGCAACAGGGATCGGGGGGCTACACCTTC

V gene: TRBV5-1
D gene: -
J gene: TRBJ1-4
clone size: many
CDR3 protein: CASSLGGGRSPTNEKLFF
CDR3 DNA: TGCGCCAGCAGCTTGGGGGGGGGACGGAGCCCGACTAATGAAAAACTGTTTTTT

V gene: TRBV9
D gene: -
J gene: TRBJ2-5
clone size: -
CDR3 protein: CASSVARGGNTIYF
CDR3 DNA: TGTGCCAGCAGCGTAGCAAGGGGCGGAAACACCATATACTTC

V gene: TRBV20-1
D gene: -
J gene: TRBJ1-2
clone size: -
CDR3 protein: CSASPPYNYGYTF
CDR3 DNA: TGCAGTGCTAGTCCCCCCTATAACTATGGCTACACCTTC

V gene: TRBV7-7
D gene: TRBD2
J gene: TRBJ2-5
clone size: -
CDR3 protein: CASSQTSGGALGETQYF
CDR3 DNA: TGTGCCAGCAGCCAAACTAGCGGGGGGGCCTTGGGGGAGACCCAGTACTTC

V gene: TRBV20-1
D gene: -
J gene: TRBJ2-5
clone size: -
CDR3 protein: CSAPMTRWGQETQYF
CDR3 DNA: TGCAGTGCCCCCATGACTAGGTGGGGGCAAGAGACCCAGTACTTC

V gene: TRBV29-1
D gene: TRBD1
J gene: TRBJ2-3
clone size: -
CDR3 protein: CSVGQGRDTQYF
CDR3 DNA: TGCAGCGTAGGACAGGGTCGGGATACGCAGTATTTT

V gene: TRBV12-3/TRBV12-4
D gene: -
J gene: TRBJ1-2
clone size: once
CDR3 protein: CASSEIGGYTF
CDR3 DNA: TGTGCCAGCAGTGAAATTGGTGGCTACACCTTC

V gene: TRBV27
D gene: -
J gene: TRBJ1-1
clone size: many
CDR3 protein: CASSLRQSNTEAFF
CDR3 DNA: TGTGCCAGCAGTTTAAGACAGTCGAACACTGAAGCTTTCTTT

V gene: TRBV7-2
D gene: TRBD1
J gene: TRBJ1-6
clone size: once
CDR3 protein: CASSLARGRDSPLHF
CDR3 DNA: TGTGCCAGCAGCTTAGCAAGGGGGCGGGATTCACCCCTCCACTTT

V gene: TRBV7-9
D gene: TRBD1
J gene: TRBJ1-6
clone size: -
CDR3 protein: CASRTDRGNSPLHF
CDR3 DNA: TGTGCCAGCAGGACCGACAGGGGGAATTCACCCCTCCACTTT

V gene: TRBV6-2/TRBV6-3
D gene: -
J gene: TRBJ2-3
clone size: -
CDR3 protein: CASRGPDLNTDTQYF
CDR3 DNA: TGTGCCAGCAGAGGTCCGGACCTTAACACAGATACGCAGTATTTT

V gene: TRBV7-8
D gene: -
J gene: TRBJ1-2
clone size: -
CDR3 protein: CASSEAAEGMYYGYTF
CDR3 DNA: TGTGCCAGCAGCGAAGCCGCAGAGGGTATGTACTATGGCTACACCTTC

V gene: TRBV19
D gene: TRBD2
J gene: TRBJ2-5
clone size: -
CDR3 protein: CASQGLAGGQETQYF
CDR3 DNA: TGTGCCAGTCAAGGACTAGCGGGGGGCCAAGAGACCCAGTACTTC

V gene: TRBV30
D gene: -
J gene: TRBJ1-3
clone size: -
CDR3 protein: CAWSSGRVGNTIYF
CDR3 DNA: TGTGCCTGGAGTTCGGGCAGGGTTGGAAACACCATATATTTT

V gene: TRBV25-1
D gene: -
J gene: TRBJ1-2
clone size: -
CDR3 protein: CASSQVRTYGYTF
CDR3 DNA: TGTGCCAGCAGCCAAGTCAGGACCTATGGCTACACCTTC

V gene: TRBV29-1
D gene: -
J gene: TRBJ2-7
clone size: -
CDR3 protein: CRLGGSYEQYF
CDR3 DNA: TGCAGACTCGGGGGCAGCTACGAGCAGTACTTC

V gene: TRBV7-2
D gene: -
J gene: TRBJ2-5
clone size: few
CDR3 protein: CASSPSVGGYTFGF
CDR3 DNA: -

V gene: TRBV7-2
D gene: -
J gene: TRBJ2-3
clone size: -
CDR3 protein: CASSLGRLYTDTQYF
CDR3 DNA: TGTGCCAGCAGCTTGGGTCGGCTTTATACAGATACGCAGTATTTT

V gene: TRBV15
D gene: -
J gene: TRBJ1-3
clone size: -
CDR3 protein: CASSSGDGGKTIYF
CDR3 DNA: TGTGCCAGCAGCTCGGGGGACGGAGGAAAAACCATATATTTC

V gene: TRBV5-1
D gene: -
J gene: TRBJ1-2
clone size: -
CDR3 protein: CASSTVGPSDTF
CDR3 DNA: TGCGCCAGCAGCACCGTAGGTCCATCTGACACCTTC

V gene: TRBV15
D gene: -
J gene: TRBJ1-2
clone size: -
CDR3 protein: CATSNGEYSIEPQPF
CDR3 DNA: TGTGCCACCAGCAACGGGGAGTATAGCATCGAGCCCCAGCCCTTC

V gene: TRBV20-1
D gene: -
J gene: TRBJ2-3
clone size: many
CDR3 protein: CSARASGSDTQYF
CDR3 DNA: TGCAGTGCTAGAGCCAGCGGCTCAGATACGCAGTATTTT

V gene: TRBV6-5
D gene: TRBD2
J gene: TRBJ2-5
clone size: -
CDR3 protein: CASSDVLAGQETQYF
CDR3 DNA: TGCGCCAGCAGTGACGTACTAGCGGGGCAAGAGACCCAGTACTTC

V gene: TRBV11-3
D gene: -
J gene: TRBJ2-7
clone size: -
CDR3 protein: CASKLREDSYEQYF
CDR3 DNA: TGTGCCAGCAAGTTACGAGAGGACTCCTACGAGCAGTACTTC

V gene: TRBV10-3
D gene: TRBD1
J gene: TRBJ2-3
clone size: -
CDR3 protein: CAIRAGTGVVKTGTQYF
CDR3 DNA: TGTGCCATCCGTGCGGGGACAGGGGTTGTGAAGACAGGTACGCAGTATTTT

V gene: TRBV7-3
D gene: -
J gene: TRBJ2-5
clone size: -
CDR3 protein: CASSSTAHGGEPVQYF
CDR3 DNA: TGTGCCAGCAGCTCGACCGCCCACGGGGGAGAACCAGTACAGTACTTC